This T cell receptor beta chain originates from a study of cytomegalovirus exposure and HLA in healthy donors. Study-wide results and limits: Researchers had no immune exposure information except CMV serostatus available. Analyzed later, association rates of TCRs varied across HLA loci, with DRB1 most and HLA-C fewest.

Germline trimming cut 3 bases from V and 0 bases from J; bases unmatched to any gene: 5. The germline gives CDR1 KGHSH, CDR2 LQKENI. The CDR3 contains 18 residues. 60 Vbeta and 13 Jbeta primers were used in PCR. How the authors handled the data: Among the unique TCR beta chains that a later analysis counted, about 85 million in all, roughly 11 million were shared. Profiling relied on immunoSEQ multiplex PCR, and the TCRdb table lists in-frame clones only, not all of them. Clonal size and the V and J genes are those of that table, whereas D and trimming came from the DNA. The repertoire holds approximately 140,000 clones, with roughly 74% as singletons. A note on this clone: Antigen specificity is unknown.

The V and J genes are TRBV18 and TRBJ2-3; TRBD2 matches at 14 bases. The sequencing sample was made of PBMCs. This receptor was identified in a woman in her forties in good health and CMV-seropositive. The CDR3 DNA is TGTGCCAGCTCACCTGGACTAGCGGGAGGAACTAGCACAGATACGCAGTATTTT. Translated, it gives CASSPGLAGGTSTDTQYF.